This T cell receptor (beta chain) was observed in a study of T cells in Graves' hyperthyroidism and ophthalmopathy. Germline CDR1 reads SGHRS; CDR2 reads YFSETQ. The CDR3 extends over 17 amino acids. Germline trimming cut 0 bases from V and 4 bases from J; bases unmatched to any gene: 6. TCR beta CDR3 sequences were amplified from RNA transcripts. HTBI primers were employed in a first-round RT-PCR of the TCR CDR3. A single record per CDR3 protein comes from TCRdb applying MiXCR to the multiplex PCR reads. The sample shows fewer than 750,000 distinct CDR3 sequences, around 15% of them seen only once. Diagnostic assessment was based on clinical symptoms, serum thyroxine and TRAb, thyroid ultrasound and orbital computed tomography.

The sequencing input was blood. The genes are TRBV5-1 and TRBJ2-3, with 12 bases that match TRBD2. The sequence was collected from a woman between 45 and 60 years old with Graves' ophthalmopathy. CDR3 in DNA: TGCGCCAGCAGCTTGGCCTCTAGCGGGAGGGAGGCAGATACGCAGTATTTT. Encoded protein: CASSLASSGREADTQYF.